This passage covers 25 T cell receptor beta chains from one sample sequenced in a study of Graves' ophthalmopathy and Graves' hyperthyroidism (dated by TCRdb to about 2018). For sequencing, an Illumina HiSeq 2000 was employed. For repertoire sequencing, the TCR beta CDR3 regions were amplified from RNA transcripts. The first round of RT-PCR was done with HTBI primers and the Qiagen OneStep RT-PCR kit, and was followed by a second round of multiplex PCR, then size selection and purification. Starting from the raw public reads, TCRdb applied fastp trimming at Q25, assembled clones with MiXCR and retained in-frame beta chains. Every entry covers one CDR3 protein and lists the most common genes and DNA from its rows. The sample table shows hundreds of thousands of distinct CDR3 sequences, and about 40% are seen once. The biggest ten clones account for around 3.3% of the sample. Sequencing was performed on peripheral blood. These receptors came from an adult man with Graves' ophthalmopathy.

Points on this clonotype: An end of the junction differs from the germline gene, which may be a read error. This chain connects TRBV25-1 to TRBJ1-6; 12 nucleotides match TRBD1. The CDR3 contains 13 residues. The V gene's germline CDR1 is MGHDK and CDR2 SYGVNS. The CDR3 DNA follows: TGTACCAGGGACAGGGGGCATAATTCACCCCTCCACTTT. This encodes CTRDRGHNSPLHF.

Many counts were recorded for this clonotype. The V gene is TRBV19, the J gene TRBJ1-4; TRBD1 agrees at 7 bases. CDR3 size: 14 residues. Germline V gives CDR1 LNHDA, CDR2 SQIVND (reference sequence). V trimming: 6 bases; J trimming: 4 bases; junction bases outside the gene matches: 5. CDR3 sequence (DNA): TGTGCCAGTAGGCGGGGACAGATTAATGAAAAACTGTTTTTT. Translation: CASRRGQINEKLFF.

Many counts were recorded for this clonotype. V gene TRBV7-9 combines with J gene TRBJ2-7, with no clear D. Germline lookup yields CDR1 SEHNR and CDR2 FQNEAQ (reference sequence). V was pared by 4 bases and J by 5 bases, with 18 bases between. The CDR3 contains 15 residues. CDR3 residues: CASSSVAGPHDEQYF. The CDR3 DNA is TGTGCCAGCAGCTCGGTAGCAGGACCCCACGACGAGCAGTACTTC. The full variable domain, in which reference TRBV7-9 and TRBJ2-7 provide the parts outside the CDR3, is DTGVSQNPRHKITKRGQNVTFRCDPISEHNRLYWYRQTLGQGPEFLTYFQNEAQLEKSRLLSDRFSAERPKGSFSTLEIQRTEQGDSAMYLCASSSVAGPHDEQYFGPGTRLTVT.

The chain carries TRBV9 and TRBJ1-6, with D possibly matching TRBD1 (5 bases). CDR1 SGDLS and CDR2 YYNGEE come from the germline V gene. The CDR3 sequence is 15 residues long. The germline V and J ends were trimmed by 0 bases and 8 bases, with 12 bases remaining between them. In nucleotides, the CDR3 is TGTGCCAGCAGCGTAGGAGGAGGGGCTTATTCACCCCTCCACTTT. Its protein is CASSVGGGAYSPLHF. Full variable domain (remainder filled in from reference TRBV9 and TRBJ1-6): DSGVTQTPKHLITATGQRVTLRCSPRSGDLSVYWYQQSLDQGLQFLIQYYNGEERAKGNILERFSAQQFPDLHSELNLSSLELGDSALYFCASSVGGGAYSPLHFGNGTRLTVT.

V is TRBV7-9 and J is TRBJ2-7; weak D call: TRBD1 (6 bases). The CDR3 sequence is 15 residues long. V was cut by 2 bases and J by 7 bases, with 18 bases left in between. Looked up from germline, CDR1 is SEHNR and CDR2 is FQNEAQ (reference sequence). The CDR3 nucleotides read TGTGCCAGCAGCTTACTTCTGGGGGCGCGGAATGAGCAGTACTTC. Translating gives CASSLLLGARNEQYF.

This clonotype was counted once. The V gene is TRBV10-3, the J gene TRBJ2-7; 8 bases match TRBD1. V lost 6 bases to trimming and J lost 5 bases; unmatched junction nucleotides: 15. The CDR3 consists of 16 residues. CDR1 ENHRY and CDR2 SYGVKD come from the germline V gene. CDR3 bases: TGTGCCATCAGCAGACGGGTGTCAGGGGGCGGCGACGAGCAGTACTTC. This codes for CAISRRVSGGGDEQYF.

The chain employs TRBV7-8 and TRBJ1-1, with D perhaps TRBD1 (5 bases). From germline, CDR1 is SGHVS and CDR2 FQNEAQ. The V end was cut by 2 bases, the J end by 2 bases, with 9 bases between. The CDR3 contains 14 residues. The CDR3 sequence: CASSLTRANTEAFF. The CDR3 coding sequence is TGTGCCAGCAGCTTAACCAGGGCCAACACTGAAGCTTTCTTT.

Note on this clonotype: This may be a read error: a much more frequent sequence differs by one nucleotide. The chain combines TRBV9 with TRBJ1-2; D ambiguous. Germline CDR1 is SGDLS and CDR2 is YYNGEE. CDR3 size: 12 residues. The CDR3 here is CASSVGTGGYAF. As DNA, the CDR3 is TGTGCCAGCAGCGTAGGGACTGGTGGCTACGCCTTC. The full variable domain, completed using reference TRBV9 and TRBJ1-2, is DSGVTQTPKHLITATGQRVTLRCSPRSGDLSVYWYQQSLDQGLQFLIQYYNGEERAKGNILERFSAQQFPDLHSELNLSSLELGDSALYFCASSVGTGGYAFGSGTRLTVV.

This clonotype was recorded at least ten times. This sequence joins TRBV6-6 and TRBJ1-6, with 9 bases aligning to TRBD1. Germline V gene lookup returns CDR1 MNHNY and CDR2 SVGAGI (reference sequence). The J segment lost 10 bases and the V segment lost 6 bases, leaving 7 bases of the junction unmatched. The CDR3 has 14 amino acids. The CDR3 loop reads CASRKGDRDSPLHF. The DNA of the CDR3 is TGTGCCAGCAGAAAGGGGGACAGGGACTCACCCCTCCACTTT.

As to this clonotype: A much larger clone lies a single base off, so this may be a read error. J is TRBJ2-7 and V is TRBV7-2; 7 bases map to TRBD2. The CDR3 consists of 16 residues. Per the germline V gene, CDR1 is SGHTA and CDR2 is FQGNSA. CDR3 bases: TGTGCCGGCAGCTTGTTGGGGGGGACCGACAGCTACGAGCAGTACTTC. Translated, it gives CAGSLLGGTDSYEQYF.

The chain recombines TRBV10-3 with TRBJ2-7; either TRBD1 or TRBD2 may supply D (5 bases each). Germline V gene sequence: CDR1 ENHRY, CDR2 SYGVKD. V lost 11 bases, J lost 6 bases, and 20 bases lay in between. This CDR3 is 13 amino acids long. CDR3 in DNA: TGTGCCTGCTCCCGGGACGTGGGATTCGAGCAGTACTTC. It translates to CACSRDVGFEQYF.

This chain uses TRBV20-1 with TRBJ2-5; TRBD2 agrees at 9 bases. In germline, CDR1 is DFQATT, CDR2 SNEGSKA (reference sequence). The CDR3 extends over 15 amino acids. V gave up 2 bases and J gave up 5 bases; unmatched junction bases: 9. CDR3 in DNA: TGCAGTGCTAGACGGCTAGCGGGGCGCCAGGAGACCCAGTACTTC. It encodes CSARRLAGRQETQYF.

This sequence joins TRBV15 and TRBJ2-7; 7 bases line up with TRBD2. Trimming cost V 3 bases and J 5 bases; bases outside gene matches: 10. The CDR3 covers 15 residues. CDR1 and CDR2 from the germline V gene are LNHNV and YYDKDF (reference sequence). In DNA, the CDR3 is TGTGCCACCAGCAGCTTACTGGGAGGGAGCGACGAGCAGTACTTC. Its translation is CATSSLLGGSDEQYF. The whole variable domain, filled in from reference TRBV15 and TRBJ2-7, reads DAMVIQNPRYQVTQFGKPVTLSCSQTLNHNVMYWYQQKSSQAPKLLFHYYDKDFNNEADTPDNFQSRRPNTSFCFLDIRSPGLGDTAMYLCATSSLLGGSDEQYFGPGTRLTVT.

The V and J genes are TRBV2 and TRBJ2-7; D call uncertain. Germline V gives CDR1 SNHLY, CDR2 FYNNEI. The CDR3 extends over 14 amino acids. V was trimmed by 5 bases and J by 0 bases, leaving 11 bases between them. CDR3 region: CASSLGRTSYEQYF. As DNA, the CDR3 is TGTGCCAGCAGTTTAGGACGGACCTCCTACGAGCAGTACTTC.

About this clonotype: A read error may be the cause here, since a much bigger clone is one base away. The rearrangement links TRBV7-7 to TRBJ2-7, with TRBD2 matching 8 bases. CDR1 SSHAT and CDR2 FNYEAQ come from the germline V gene (reference sequence). This CDR3 has 15 amino acids. J was trimmed by 3 bases and V by 2 bases; bases with no gene match: 6. In DNA form, the CDR3 reads TGTGCCAGCAGCTTAAAAGCGGGAGAGGACTACGAGCAGTACTTC. Residues: CASSLKAGEDYEQYF.

About this clonotype itself: Relative to the germline gene, one junction end is altered; a read error may explain this. V gene TRBV2 combines with J gene TRBJ2-7, with 11 bases matching TRBD2. The CDR3 is made up of 13 amino acids. Germline-derived CDR1 and CDR2 are SNHLY and FYNNEI. The CDR3 coding sequence is TGTGCCAGCAGCGAAGGGACTAGCGGTGAGCAGTACTTC. Protein sequence: CASSEGTSGEQYF. The complete variable domain, with remaining parts taken from reference TRBV2 and TRBJ2-7, reads EPEVTQTPSHQVTQMGQEVILRCVPISNHLYFYWYRQILGQKVEFLVSFYNNEISEKSEIFDDQFSVERPDGSNFTLKIRSTKLEDSAMYFCASSEGTSGEQYFGPGTRLTVT.

This clonotype has only a few counts. This chain connects TRBV2 to TRBJ2-7; 8 positions match TRBD1. This CDR3 spans 13 amino acids. Germline-derived CDR1 and CDR2 are SNHLY and FYNNEI. Losses at the gene ends were 5 bases for V and 2 bases for J; bases not matched to a gene: 2. CDR3 region: CASSRQGTYEQYF. The CDR3 nucleotides read TGTGCCAGCAGTCGACAGGGGACCTACGAGCAGTACTTC.

The V call is TRBV5-1, the J call TRBJ2-6; a possible D gene is TRBD1 (5 bases). Germline CDR1 is SGHRS and CDR2 is YFSETQ. V was trimmed by 1 base and J by 0 bases, leaving 11 bases between them. The CDR3 sequence is 17 residues long. Here the CDR3 DNA reads TGCGCCAGCAGCTTGACAGGTCCTAGCTCTGGGGCCAACGTCCTGACTTTC. Translating it yields CASSLTGPSSGANVLTF. Full variable domain (remainder filled in from reference TRBV5-1 and TRBJ2-6): KAGVTQTPRYLIKTRGQQVTLSCSPISGHRSVSWYQQTPGQGLQFLFEYFSETQRNKGNFPGRFSGRQFSNSRSEMNVSTLELGDSALYLCASSLTGPSSGANVLTFGAGSRLTVL.

The chain combines TRBV10-3 with TRBJ2-5; D not certain. In germline, CDR1 is ENHRY, CDR2 SYGVKD. The CDR3 spans 9 residues. Trimming left V 3 bases short and J 8 bases short, with 1 base between. In nucleotides, the CDR3 is TGTGCCATCAGTGATACCCAGTACTTC. This sequence encodes CAISDTQYF.

This clonotype was seen at least ten times. The V call is TRBV15, the J call TRBJ1-1; D unclear. V gave up 0 bases and J gave up 0 bases, with 14 bases separating them. The CDR3 contains 17 residues. From germline, CDR1 is LNHNV and CDR2 YYDKDF (reference sequence). The CDR3 loop is CATSRDPLRRVNTEAFF. The DNA for the CDR3 is TGTGCCACCAGCAGAGATCCCCTGAGGAGGGTGAACACTGAAGCTTTCTTT.

This clonotype has ten or more counts. The chain links TRBV9 to TRBJ1-1, with TRBD1 as a possible D gene (5 bases). Germline V gene lookup returns CDR1 SGDLS and CDR2 YYNGEE. The CDR3 is made up of 13 amino acids. V was cut by 4 bases and J by 5 bases, with 12 bases left in between. The CDR3 DNA sequence: TGTGCCAGCAGCCAGGGAAGACAAACTGAAGCTTTCTTT. Encoded protein: CASSQGRQTEAFF.

This clonotype was counted many times. The chain has TRBV5-5 and TRBJ1-2, with D uncertain. The CDR3 covers 16 residues. V was cut by 3 bases and J by 5 bases, with 20 bases left in between. Germline V gene data show CDR1 as SGHKS and CDR2 as YYEKEE (reference sequence). The CDR3 loop is CASSSVAQPLFYGYTF. The CDR3, as DNA: TGTGCCAGCAGCTCAGTAGCCCAACCCCTCTTTTATGGCTACACCTTC.

This clonotype was counted at least ten times. One end of the junction fails to match germline, which may point to a read error. The chain joins TRBV9 to TRBJ1-1, with no clear D. The CDR3 contains 15 residues. Germline CDR1 reads SGDLS; CDR2 reads YYNGEE. The CDR3 sequence is CASSGLTGGNAEAFF. The CDR3 DNA reads as TGTGCCAGCAGCGGGCTGACGGGTGGGAACGCTGAAGCTTTCTTT.

Comment on this clonotype: Germline and junction disagree at one end, which may indicate a read error. The gene calls are TRBV29-1 and TRBJ2-6, with D unresolved. Germline values: CDR1 SQVTM, CDR2 ANQGSEA. This CDR3 has 12 amino acids. CDR3 loop: CSVAGRLNTEAF. The CDR3 DNA follows: TGCAGCGTTGCTGGTCGGTTGAACACTGAAGCTTTC.

V is TRBV10-2 and J is TRBJ2-5, with 7 positions matching TRBD2. The CDR3 spans 14 residues. The germline CDR1 and CDR2 sequences are WSHSY and SAAADI. V dropped 4 bases and J dropped 2; count of bases not matched to a gene: 4. The CDR3 here is CASSGAGTQETQYF. As DNA, the CDR3 is TGCGCCAGCAGTGGAGCGGGAACACAAGAGACCCAGTACTTC.